Listed below are T cell receptor beta chains from one sample, sequenced in a study of T cells in Graves' hyperthyroidism and ophthalmopathy. TCRdb ran MiXCR on the multiplex PCR reads and lists one entry per CDR3 protein. The sample yields roughly 130,000 distinct CDR3 sequences, approximately 20% seen once. The specimen sequenced was blood. Receptors were obtained from a woman between 50 and 59 years old with Graves' hyperthyroidism that later progressed to Graves' ophthalmopathy. CDR3s include the opening cysteine and the closing phenylalanine or tryptophan. Each record gives: V gene, J gene, D gene, clone size, CDR3 DNA, CDR3 protein. The D gene is left open where the match is weak. Clone size, where shown, is once, few, many, or a class for clones that have expanded.

v_gene: TRBV3-1
j_gene: TRBJ1-4
d_gene: .
abundance: .
CDR3nt: TGTGCCAGCAGCCAAGAGACAGCCACGGAGGGGAATGAAAAACTGTTTTTT
CDR3aa: CASSQETATEGNEKLFF

v_gene: TRBV3-1
j_gene: TRBJ2-2
d_gene: TRBD2
abundance: .
CDR3nt: TGTGCCAGCAGCCCGGGGACTAGCGCGAACACCGGGGAGCTGTTTTTT
CDR3aa: CASSPGTSANTGELFF

v_gene: TRBV30
j_gene: TRBJ1-2
d_gene: .
abundance: .
CDR3nt: TGTGCCTGGAGTGTACGAGGGTATGGCTACACCTTC
CDR3aa: CAWSVRGYGYTF

v_gene: TRBV6-2/TRBV6-3
j_gene: TRBJ2-7
d_gene: .
abundance: many
CDR3nt: TGTGCCAGCAGAGGAGACAGACCAATGTACGAGCAGTACTTC
CDR3aa: CASRGDRPMYEQYF

v_gene: TRBV5-1
j_gene: TRBJ2-1
d_gene: TRBD1
abundance: .
CDR3nt: TGCGCCAGCAGCTACAGGGGCGATGAGCAGTTCTTC
CDR3aa: CASSYRGDEQFF

v_gene: TRBV2
j_gene: TRBJ2-5
d_gene: TRBD1
abundance: many
CDR3nt: TGTGCCAGCAGTGAAGTCGCCGGGACAGGGGGTGAGACCCAGTACTTC
CDR3aa: CASSEVAGTGGETQYF

v_gene: TRBV19
j_gene: TRBJ2-7
d_gene: .
abundance: .
CDR3nt: TGTGCCACTCGAAATAGGGACGACGAGCAGTACTTC
CDR3aa: CATRNRDDEQYF

v_gene: TRBV27
j_gene: TRBJ2-7
d_gene: TRBD2
abundance: few
CDR3nt: TGTGCCAGCAGTTCCCTGGGTAGCGGGAGCGGCGAGCAGTACTTC
CDR3aa: CASSSLGSGSGEQYF

v_gene: TRBV5-5
j_gene: TRBJ2-1
d_gene: TRBD2
abundance: .
CDR3nt: TGTGCCAGCATTACAAGGTGGACTAGCGGGTACAATGAGCAGTTCTTC
CDR3aa: CASITRWTSGYNEQFF

v_gene: TRBV3-1
j_gene: TRBJ1-1
d_gene: .
abundance: many
CDR3nt: TGTGCCAGCAGCCAAGAAGGAGGGGCGTGGGCTTTCTTT
CDR3aa: CASSQEGGAWAFF

v_gene: TRBV28
j_gene: TRBJ2-1
d_gene: TRBD2
abundance: many
CDR3nt: TGTGCCAGCAGCCCGGGAGGGGCAGTCAACAATGAGCAGTTCTTC
CDR3aa: CASSPGGAVNNEQFF

v_gene: TRBV2
j_gene: TRBJ1-5
d_gene: TRBD1
abundance: many
CDR3nt: TGTGCCAGCACCCAGGGGGGGGGCCCTAGCAATCAGCCCCAGCATTTT
CDR3aa: CASTQGGGPSNQPQHF

v_gene: TRBV28
j_gene: TRBJ2-7
d_gene: TRBD1
abundance: few
CDR3nt: TGTGCCAGCAGTTTATGGGGACAGGGGGGCTACGAGCAGTACTTC
CDR3aa: CASSLWGQGGYEQYF

v_gene: TRBV19
j_gene: TRBJ2-1
d_gene: .
abundance: .
CDR3nt: TGTGCCAGTAATGCGGGACCCGTAAGCTCCTACAATGGGCAGTTCTTC
CDR3aa: CASNAGPVSSYNGQFF

v_gene: TRBV28
j_gene: TRBJ2-5
d_gene: .
abundance: .
CDR3nt: TGTGCCAGCAGTTTATTGAGGGGCGGGCAAGGGGGGACCCAGTACTTC
CDR3aa: CASSLLRGGQGGTQYF

v_gene: TRBV12-3/TRBV12-4
j_gene: TRBJ2-2
d_gene: .
abundance: many
CDR3nt: TGTGCCAGCAGCCCCTACGGGGACACCGGGGAGCTGTTTTTT
CDR3aa: CASSPYGDTGELFF

v_gene: TRBV3-1
j_gene: TRBJ2-2
d_gene: .
abundance: few
CDR3nt: TGTGCCAGCAGCCAGGCCGGGGAGCTGTTTTTT
CDR3aa: CASSQAGELFF